The 29 T cell receptor beta chains presented below share a single source sample, sequenced in a study of blood T cell repertoires in COVID-19 (TCRdb year 2020). Preparation of the library involved the immunoSEQ multiplex PCR assay. Entries here come from immuneACCESS through TCRdb and include only in-frame sequences with V and J called. Some clones fail to appear in such tables; in the studies checked, an unresolved V gene covers under half of the shortfall, and the cause of the remainder is unknown. Present in this sample are about 36,000 clones, 65% to 80% of which were seen just once. 1.5% to 2% of the sample is in the top ten clones. Source material: peripheral blood. Receptors were obtained from a man in his 60s with active COVID-19.

This clone occurred once. The chain combines TRBV7-3 with TRBJ2-5, with 8 bases that match TRBD2. CDR3 length equals 16 residues. Germline V gives CDR1 SGHTA, CDR2 FQGTGA. V was clipped by 2 bases and J by 4 bases; unmatched bases: 9. The CDR3 DNA reads TGTGCCAGCAGCTTAGAGGGCGGGAGGATTGGAGAGACCCAGTACTTC. This translates into CASSLEGGRIGETQYF.

The chain has TRBV19 and TRBJ1-4; no firm D call. Germline V lookup: CDR1 LNHDA, CDR2 SQIVND (reference sequence). The CDR3 consists of 14 residues. V lost 2 bases and J 4 bases, leaving 8 bases between the germline ends. CDR3 region: CASSIPTLNEKLFF. CDR3 sequence (DNA): TGTGCCAGTAGTATACCTACCCTTAATGAAAAACTGTTTTTT.

This clone was detected only a few times. The chain couples TRBV6-6 to TRBJ1-3; weak D call: TRBD1 (6 bases). The CDR3 runs to 14 residues. Germline lookup yields CDR1 MNHNY and CDR2 SVGAGI (reference sequence). V lost 6 bases, J lost 0 bases, and 9 bases lay in between. The CDR3 spells CASSLDSSGNTIYF. CDR3 nucleotides: TGTGCCAGCAGCTTGGACAGCTCTGGAAACACCATATATTTT.

The chain joins TRBV6-6 to TRBJ2-3; 7 bases line up with TRBD2. Germline values: CDR1 MNHNY, CDR2 SVGAGI (reference sequence). The trim removed 6 bases at V and 2 bases at J, leaving 11 bases unmatched. There are 16 residues in the CDR3. The CDR3 DNA is TGTGCCAGCAGCCTCGGGCTAGCGGACCTCACAGATACGCAGTATTTT. As protein: CASSLGLADLTDTQYF.

The chain links TRBV14 to TRBJ2-3; D is uncertain. Germline CDR1 and CDR2: SGHDN and FVKESK. V was clipped by 1 base and J by 0 bases, with 8 bases between them. This CDR3 is 15 amino acids long. The CDR3 bases are TGTGCCAGCAGCCAAGCCCCCACTAGCACAGATACGCAGTATTTT. Translation gives CASSQAPTSTDTQYF. The variable domain in full, with the rest retrieved from reference TRBV14 and TRBJ2-3, is EAGVTQFPSHSVIEKGQTVTLRCDPISGHDNLYWYRRVMGKEIKFLLHFVKESKQDESGMPNNRFLAERTGGTYSTLKVQPAELEDSGVYFCASSQAPTSTDTQYFGPGTRLTVL.

The chain recombines TRBV7-9 with TRBJ2-1; maybe TRBD2 (6 bases). Germline V gene lookup returns CDR1 SEHNR and CDR2 FQNEAQ (reference sequence). This CDR3 contains 14 residues. The V and J ends lost 1 base and 3 bases respectively, with 7 bases between them. This CDR3 reads CASSLGGDYNEQFF. CDR3 in DNA: TGTGCCAGCAGCTTAGGCGGGGACTACAATGAGCAGTTCTTC. Together with reference TRBV7-9 and TRBJ2-1, the CDR3 gives the full variable domain: DTGVSQNPRHKITKRGQNVTFRCDPISEHNRLYWYRQTLGQGPEFLTYFQNEAQLEKSRLLSDRFSAERPKGSFSTLEIQRTEQGDSAMYLCASSLGGDYNEQFFGPGTRLTVL.

V and J are TRBV29-1 and TRBJ2-3; 10 bases are a match to TRBD2. CDR1 and CDR2 (germline): SQVTM, ANQGSEA. This CDR3 comprises 15 residues. V was clipped by 6 bases and J by 0 bases; unmatched bases: 6. The CDR3 sequence is CSVASGGTSTDTQYF. The CDR3 nucleotides read TGCAGCGTAGCTAGCGGGGGTACTAGCACAGATACGCAGTATTTT.

V gene TRBV3-1 (or the pseudogene TRBV3-2) combines with J gene TRBJ2-3; TRBD1 aligns across 8 bases. The CDR3 length is 19 residues. Germline CDR1 and CDR2: LGHDT and YNNKEL (reference sequence). The ends lost 0 bases at V and 1 base at J; junction bases unmatched: 12. The CDR3 sequence: CASSQEARGTGLRTDTQYF. In nucleotides, the CDR3 is TGTGCCAGCAGCCAAGAGGCAAGGGGGACAGGCCTCCGCACAGATACGCAGTATTTT.

This chain links TRBV6-5 with TRBJ1-1; tentative D call: TRBD1 (5 bases). This CDR3 contains 15 residues. V was trimmed by 0 bases and J by 3 bases, leaving 11 bases between them. Per the germline V gene, CDR1 is MNHEY and CDR2 is SVGAGI. In DNA form, the CDR3 reads TGTGCCAGCAGTTACTCGAGCAGGGTATACACTGAAGCTTTCTTT. It encodes CASSYSSRVYTEAFF.

This CDR3 reads CAWLPMGLLGLGYTF. The CDR3, as DNA: TGTGCCTGGCTTCCTATGGGACTGCTAGGGCTTGGCTACACCTTC. The chain carries TRBV30 and TRBJ1-2; D is possibly TRBD1 (5 bases). Germline-derived CDR1 and CDR2 are GTSNPN and SVGIG (reference sequence). V lost 5 bases, J lost 7 bases, and 23 bases lay in between. This CDR3 is 15 amino acids long.

V is TRBV18 and J is TRBJ2-7; no clear D gene. V was shortened by 3 bases and J by 2 bases, with 8 bases between the two germline ends. This CDR3 is 13 amino acids long. Looked up from germline, CDR1 is KGHSH and CDR2 is LQKENI. This chain's CDR3 is CASSPRDTYEQYF. CDR3 sequence (DNA): TGTGCCAGCTCACCTCGTGACACCTACGAGCAGTACTTC.

This chain links TRBV5-1 with TRBJ1-6, with D possibly being TRBD1 (6 bases). V was pared by 4 bases and J by 0 bases, with 11 bases between. This CDR3 is 16 amino acids long. From germline, CDR1 is SGHRS and CDR2 YFSETQ. CDR3 sequence (DNA): TGCGCCAGCAGCAGGTCACAGGGCTCCTATAATTCACCCCTCCACTTT. Protein sequence: CASSRSQGSYNSPLHF.

As concerns this clone: An end of the junction differs from the germline gene, which may be a read error. J is TRBJ1-3 and V is TRBV11-2; TRBD1 matches at 9 bases. The CDR3 is 16 residues long. Germline CDR1 and CDR2: SGHAT and FQNNGV. CDR3 sequence: CASSPNRGRGGSTIYF. Here the CDR3 DNA reads TGTGCCAGCAGCCCTAACAGGGGGCGAGGAGGAAGCACCATATATTTT.

The rearrangement links TRBV21-1 to TRBJ1-2; the D call TRBD1 from the table was never checked on the DNA. TRBV21-1 corresponds to a pseudogene. CDR3 size: 18 residues. The CDR3 protein is CASSKGRGQGQRGYGYTF. CDR3 bases: TGTGCCAGCAGCAAAGGACGGGGACAGGGTCAACGCGGCTATGGCTACACCTTC.

The V and J genes are TRBV27 and TRBJ1-6; D uncertain. Germline CDR1 MNHEY, CDR2 SMNVEV (reference sequence). V lost 6 bases and J 7 bases, leaving 16 bases between the germline ends. The CDR3 covers 15 residues. The CDR3 protein is CASSTWQVVNSPLHF. The CDR3 DNA reads TGTGCCAGCAGCACGTGGCAGGTTGTGAATTCACCCCTCCACTTT.

The rearrangement uses TRBV5-1 and TRBJ2-3; D perhaps matches TRBD2 (6 bases). Germline lookup yields CDR1 SGHRS and CDR2 YFSETQ. The CDR3 loop spans 14 amino acids. V lost 5 bases and J 0 bases, leaving 10 bases between the germline ends. CDR3 region: CASREGSSTDTQYF. CDR3 in DNA: TGCGCCAGCAGGGAGGGTTCAAGCACAGATACGCAGTATTTT.

The chain is built from TRBV6-2 or TRBV6-3 and TRBJ2-7, with D perhaps TRBD1 (5 bases). Trimming removed 4 bases at V and 2 bases at J, with 12 bases between. This CDR3 has 14 residues. Germline-derived CDR1 and CDR2 are MNHEY and SVGEGT. CDR3 in DNA: TGTGCCAGCAGTTTTCAGCAGGGCCCCTACGAGCAGTACTTC. The encoded protein is CASSFQQGPYEQYF.

There are a few counts of this clone. Compared with germline, one end of the junction differs, possibly owing to a read error. This rearrangement joins TRBV6-1 to TRBJ2-7; TRBD1 might be the D (5 bases). Germline loops: CDR1 MNHNS, CDR2 SASEGT. The length of the CDR3 is 10 residues. The CDR3 here is CASSDRKGIF. As DNA, the CDR3 is TGTGCCAGCAGTGATAGAAAGGGGATCTTC.

The chain couples TRBV20-1 to TRBJ2-2; a possible D gene is TRBD1 (5 bases). There are 12 residues in the CDR3. Germline V gives CDR1 DFQATT, CDR2 SNEGSKA (reference sequence). V lost 3 bases to trimming and J lost 6 bases, with 8 bases between them. The CDR3 spells CSASEGAGELFF. The CDR3 DNA is TGCAGTGCTAGTGAAGGGGCCGGGGAGCTGTTTTTT.

V usage is TRBV5-5 and J usage is TRBJ2-3; D is unclear. This CDR3 region has 14 residues. The V end was cut by 9 bases, the J end by 0 bases, with 14 bases between. Germline V gene sequence: CDR1 SGHKS, CDR2 YYEKEE (reference sequence). CDR3 loop: CATQSATSTDTQYF. Written as DNA, the CDR3 is TGTGCCACCCAGAGCGCCACTAGCACAGATACGCAGTATTTT.

V and J are TRBV12-3 or TRBV12-4 and TRBJ2-1; a weak D match, TRBD1 (6 bases). V lost 6 bases, J lost 9 bases, and 12 bases lay in between. The CDR3 is 12 amino acids. The CDR3 reads CASSQQGGEQFF. In DNA form, the CDR3 reads TGTGCCAGCAGCCAACAGGGCGGTGAGCAGTTCTTC.

This chain joins TRBV3-1 (or the pseudogene TRBV3-2) and TRBJ2-7, with 9 bases lining up with TRBD2. The CDR3 runs to 13 residues. The germline gives CDR1 LGHDT, CDR2 YNNKEL (reference sequence). V shed 1 base, J shed 9 bases, and the junction held 4 bases outside the gene matches. CDR3 loop: CASSQASGGPQYF. For the CDR3, the DNA is TGTGCCAGCAGCCAAGCCAGCGGGGGGCCGCAGTACTTC.

V and J are TRBV6-4 and TRBJ1-2; 7 bases fit TRBD1. From germline, CDR1 is MRHNA and CDR2 SNTAGT. The V segment lost 3 bases and the J segment 1 base; nucleotides outside the gene matches: 5. This CDR3 is 15 amino acids long. The CDR3: CASSDNRGRNYGYTF. DNA for the CDR3: TGTGCCAGCAGTGATAACAGGGGTCGTAACTATGGCTACACCTTC.

This chain joins TRBV30 and TRBJ1-1; a possible D gene is TRBD1 (6 bases). The CDR3 consists of 13 residues. CDR1 GTSNPN and CDR2 SVGIG come from the germline V gene (reference sequence). This chain's CDR3 is CAGGATPNTEAFF. In DNA form, the CDR3 reads TGTGCTGGGGGGGCGACACCGAACACTGAAGCTTTCTTT.

J is TRBJ2-1 and V is TRBV28, with TRBD2 matching 7 bases. Germline V lookup: CDR1 MDHEN, CDR2 SYDVKM. Trimming at V came to 7 bases and at J to 1 base, leaving 4 bases not matched to a gene. The CDR3 sequence is 14 residues long. CDR3 sequence: CASMKGGSYNEQFF. The CDR3, as DNA: TGTGCCAGCATGAAGGGAGGGTCCTACAATGAGCAGTTCTTC. The full variable domain, completed using reference TRBV28 and TRBJ2-1, is DVKVTQSSRYLVKRTGEKVFLECVQDMDHENMFWYRQDPGLGLRLIYFSYDVKMKEKGDIPEGYSVSREKKERFSLILESASTNQTSMYLCASMKGGSYNEQFFGPGTRLTVL.

The chain links TRBV7-2 to TRBJ1-1, with D maybe TRBD1 (6 bases). In germline, CDR1 is SGHTA, CDR2 FQGNSA. With 5 bases removed from V and 5 bases from J, the gap between germline ends came to 15 bases. CDR3 length: 14 residues. CDR3 bases: TGTGCCAGCAGCCCACAGGGCAGGAGGACTGAAGCTTTCTTT. The encoded protein is CASSPQGRRTEAFF.

With respect to this clone: The same CDR3 also results from other DNA sequences found in this sample. This chain connects TRBV30 to TRBJ1-5, with TRBD1 identical over 9 bases. Germline V gene data show CDR1 as GTSNPN and CDR2 as SVGIG (reference sequence). Trimming at V came to 2 bases and at J to 4 bases, leaving 6 bases not matched to a gene. This CDR3 is 15 amino acids long. The CDR3, as DNA: TGTGCCTGGAGTAACCGGGACAGGGCGAATCAGCCCCAGCATTTT. Translation: CAWSNRDRANQPQHF.

The chain links TRBV7-9 to TRBJ1-2; D is perhaps TRBD1 (5 bases). V lost 6 bases and J 4 bases, leaving 15 bases between the germline ends. This CDR3 comprises 14 residues. Germline V CDR1 and CDR2: SEHNR, FQNEAQ (reference sequence). The CDR3 coding sequence is TGTGCCAGCAGGCTTGCAGGGTTTACCTATGGCTACACCTTC. Translation gives CASRLAGFTYGYTF. The full variable domain, rest sourced from reference TRBV7-9 and TRBJ1-2, is DTGVSQNPRHKITKRGQNVTFRCDPISEHNRLYWYRQTLGQGPEFLTYFQNEAQLEKSRLLSDRFSAERPKGSFSTLEIQRTEQGDSAMYLCASRLAGFTYGYTFGSGTRLTVV.

This chain connects TRBV7-9 to TRBJ2-7, with 7 nucleotides matching TRBD1. This CDR3 is built from 15 residues. V lost 3 bases and J lost 5; bases outside the gene matches: 10. Germline V gives CDR1 SEHNR, CDR2 FQNEAQ (reference sequence). In DNA form, the CDR3 reads TGTGCCAGCAGCTTCGGGCAGGGGGATGGCAACGAGCAGTACTTC. Amino acid sequence: CASSFGQGDGNEQYF.